These T cell receptor beta chains were read from a single sample in a study of shared clonotypes between healthy human individuals. Sequenced by immunoSEQ multiplex PCR; TCRdb stores in-frame clones only, minus some. The data show 2 million to 3 million clones, roughly 93% seen once. Specimen: naive CD4+ T cells from PBMCs. The origin of the receptors is a man in his late teens or twenties in good health. Some clones in this sample may be carry-over from other donors' samples. Each CDR3 is given with its conserved first and last residue. A D gene is named only where the DNA matches it firmly. Clone size, where shown, is once, few, many, or a class for clones that have expanded.

d_call: .
j_call: TRBJ2-1
cdr3_length: 17
clone_size: .
v_call: TRBV18
cdr3_aa: CASSPRRFPSSYNEQFF
cdr3_nt: TGTGCCAGCTCACCTAGACGGTTTCCGAGCTCCTACAATGAGCAGTTCTTC

d_call: .
j_call: TRBJ1-5
cdr3_length: 14
clone_size: few
v_call: TRBV30
cdr3_aa: CAWSGSPVGGPQHF
cdr3_nt: TGTGCCTGGAGCGGGTCGCCCGTCGGGGGGCCCCAGCATTTT

d_call: .
j_call: TRBJ2-7
cdr3_length: 13
clone_size: .
v_call: TRBV5-6
cdr3_aa: CASSPTPSYEQYF
cdr3_nt: TGTGCCAGCAGCCCGACACCTTCCTACGAGCAGTACTTC

d_call: .
j_call: TRBJ2-3
cdr3_length: 16
clone_size: .
v_call: TRBV4-1
cdr3_aa: CASSQDHERVTDTQYF
cdr3_nt: TGCGCCAGCAGCCAAGATCATGAGAGGGTCACAGATACGCAGTATTTT

d_call: .
j_call: TRBJ1-2
cdr3_length: 14
clone_size: .
v_call: TRBV19
cdr3_aa: CASSIRGHNYGYTF
cdr3_nt: TGTGCCAGTAGTATCCGGGGACATAACTATGGCTACACCTTC

d_call: .
j_call: TRBJ2-7
cdr3_length: 16
clone_size: .
v_call: TRBV9
cdr3_aa: CASSVGAAGQHYEQYF
cdr3_nt: TGTGCCAGCAGCGTAGGGGCCGCCGGACAACACTACGAGCAGTACTTC

d_call: .
j_call: TRBJ2-5
cdr3_length: 13
clone_size: .
v_call: TRBV29-1
cdr3_aa: CSVTPTTPETQYF
cdr3_nt: TGCAGCGTTACCCCGACCACCCCCGAGACCCAGTACTTC

d_call: TRBD1
j_call: TRBJ2-5
cdr3_length: 16
clone_size: .
v_call: TRBV4-2
cdr3_aa: CASSPGQSYVIETQYF
cdr3_nt: TGTGCCAGCAGCCCGGGACAGTCCTACGTAATAGAGACCCAGTACTTC

d_call: .
j_call: TRBJ2-3
cdr3_length: 12
clone_size: .
v_call: TRBV28
cdr3_aa: CASSFRTDTQYF
cdr3_nt: TGTGCCAGCAGTTTCCGCACAGATACGCAGTATTTT

d_call: TRBD2
j_call: TRBJ2-1
cdr3_length: 14
clone_size: .
v_call: TRBV4-3
cdr3_aa: CASKRDGSYNEQFF
cdr3_nt: TGCGCCAGCAAGCGGGACGGATCCTACAATGAGCAGTTCTTC

d_call: .
j_call: TRBJ2-1
cdr3_length: 13
clone_size: .
v_call: TRBV11-3
cdr3_aa: CASSPASTNEQFF
cdr3_nt: TGTGCCAGCTCCCCCGCGTCCACGAATGAGCAGTTCTTC

d_call: .
j_call: TRBJ2-2
cdr3_length: 14
clone_size: .
v_call: TRBV7-2
cdr3_aa: CASSLLIGSGELFF
cdr3_nt: TGTGCCAGCAGCTTACTCATTGGTTCCGGGGAGCTGTTTTTT

d_call: .
j_call: TRBJ2-1
cdr3_length: 18
clone_size: .
v_call: TRBV5-1
cdr3_aa: CASSLVQQGPWTYNEQFF
cdr3_nt: TGCGCCAGCAGCTTGGTGCAGCAGGGGCCTTGGACCTACAATGAGCAGTTCTTC

d_call: TRBD2
j_call: TRBJ2-3
cdr3_length: 14
clone_size: .
v_call: TRBV2
cdr3_aa: CASSDVAGPDTQYF
cdr3_nt: TGTGCCAGCAGTGATGTAGCGGGGCCAGATACGCAGTATTTT

d_call: .
j_call: TRBJ2-7
cdr3_length: 14
clone_size: .
v_call: TRBV6-5
cdr3_aa: CASTTWQEGYEQYF
cdr3_nt: TGTGCCAGCACTACGTGGCAGGAGGGATACGAGCAGTACTTC

d_call: .
j_call: TRBJ1-2
cdr3_length: 15
clone_size: once
v_call: TRBV5-1
cdr3_aa: CASSPEGIGVYGYTF
cdr3_nt: TGCGCCAGCAGCCCGGAGGGTATAGGGGTCTATGGCTACACCTTC

d_call: .
j_call: TRBJ2-1
cdr3_length: 16
clone_size: .
v_call: TRBV30
cdr3_aa: CAWRVRTASSYNEQFF
cdr3_nt: TGTGCCTGGAGAGTTCGGACGGCAAGCTCCTACAATGAGCAGTTCTTC

d_call: .
j_call: TRBJ1-1
cdr3_length: 14
clone_size: .
v_call: TRBV29-1
cdr3_aa: CSVELRDKNTEAFF
cdr3_nt: TGCAGCGTCGAACTCCGGGACAAGAACACTGAAGCTTTCTTT

d_call: .
j_call: TRBJ1-1
cdr3_length: 15
clone_size: .
v_call: TRBV9
cdr3_aa: CASSALGAGNTEAFF
cdr3_nt: TGTGCCAGCAGTGCCCTCGGGGCTGGGAACACTGAAGCTTTCTTT

d_call: .
j_call: TRBJ2-7
cdr3_length: 14
clone_size: .
v_call: TRBV30
cdr3_aa: CAWSVGTAAYEQYF
cdr3_nt: TGTGCCTGGAGTGTTGGGACGGCAGCCTACGAGCAGTACTTC

d_call: .
j_call: TRBJ2-7
cdr3_length: 13
clone_size: once
v_call: TRBV2
cdr3_aa: CASRIRSAYEQYF
cdr3_nt: TGTGCCAGCAGGATTCGGTCGGCCTACGAGCAGTACTTC

d_call: .
j_call: TRBJ1-4
cdr3_length: 15
clone_size: .
v_call: TRBV5-1
cdr3_aa: CASSLGLQYQEKLFF
cdr3_nt: TGCGCCAGCAGCTTGGGACTGCAGTACCAAGAAAAACTGTTTTTT

d_call: .
j_call: TRBJ2-3
cdr3_length: 12
clone_size: .
v_call: TRBV28
cdr3_aa: CASRDYTDTQYF
cdr3_nt: TGTGCCAGCAGGGACTACACAGATACGCAGTATTTT

d_call: TRBD1
j_call: TRBJ2-1
cdr3_length: 12
clone_size: .
v_call: TRBV29-1
cdr3_aa: CSVGQVYNEQFF
cdr3_nt: TGCAGCGTCGGACAGGTCTACAATGAGCAGTTCTTC

d_call: TRBD1
j_call: TRBJ2-1
cdr3_length: 19
clone_size: .
v_call: TRBV2
cdr3_aa: CASSEPRGGQGAPYNEQFF
cdr3_nt: TGTGCCAGCAGCGAACCGAGAGGAGGACAGGGGGCTCCCTACAATGAGCAGTTCTTC

d_call: .
j_call: TRBJ2-7
cdr3_length: 16
clone_size: .
v_call: TRBV23-1
cdr3_aa: CASSQSCRGLTYEQYF
cdr3_nt: TGCGCCAGCAGTCAATCTTGTCGGGGATTGACCTACGAGCAGTACTTC

d_call: .
j_call: TRBJ2-7
cdr3_length: 13
clone_size: .
v_call: TRBV5-6
cdr3_aa: CASSPLGSSEQYF
cdr3_nt: TGTGCCAGCAGCCCCCTGGGTAGCAGCGAGCAGTACTTC

d_call: .
j_call: TRBJ2-5
cdr3_length: 15
clone_size: .
v_call: TRBV5-1
cdr3_aa: CASSFGRNFQETQYF
cdr3_nt: TGCGCCAGCAGCTTCGGACGGAACTTTCAAGAGACCCAGTACTTC

d_call: .
j_call: TRBJ1-1
cdr3_length: 16
clone_size: .
v_call: TRBV7-8
cdr3_aa: CASSLAVSRMNTEAFF
cdr3_nt: TGTGCCAGCAGCTTAGCGGTTTCTCGTATGAACACTGAAGCTTTCTTT

d_call: TRBD1
j_call: TRBJ1-4
cdr3_length: 16
clone_size: once
v_call: TRBV28
cdr3_aa: CASSPPSGTGDEKLFF
cdr3_nt: TGTGCCAGCAGCCCCCCTTCCGGGACAGGGGACGAAAAACTGTTTTTT

d_call: .
j_call: TRBJ1-5
cdr3_length: 15
clone_size: .
v_call: TRBV19
cdr3_aa: CASSTDRDFNQPQHF
cdr3_nt: TGTGCCAGTAGTACCGACCGGGATTTCAATCAGCCCCAGCATTTT

d_call: TRBD1
j_call: TRBJ1-6
cdr3_length: 15
clone_size: .
v_call: TRBV2
cdr3_aa: CASSEKGARNSPLHF
cdr3_nt: TGTGCCAGCAGTGAGAAGGGGGCGAGGAATTCACCCCTCCACTTT

d_call: .
j_call: TRBJ2-7
cdr3_length: 11
clone_size: .
v_call: TRBV29-1
cdr3_aa: CSVVTGYEQYF
cdr3_nt: TGCAGCGTTGTAACCGGCTACGAGCAGTACTTC

d_call: .
j_call: TRBJ2-2
cdr3_length: 17
clone_size: few
v_call: TRBV7-9
cdr3_aa: CASSLARAQQFVGELFF
cdr3_nt: TGTGCCAGCAGCTTAGCCAGGGCCCAGCAGTTTGTCGGGGAGCTGTTTTTT

d_call: .
j_call: TRBJ2-1
cdr3_length: 16
clone_size: .
v_call: TRBV4-1
cdr3_aa: CASSQERTSSYNEQFF
cdr3_nt: TGCGCCAGCAGCCAAGAGAGGACGAGCTCCTACAATGAGCAGTTCTTC

d_call: TRBD2
j_call: TRBJ2-1
cdr3_length: 16
clone_size: .
v_call: TRBV6-5
cdr3_aa: CASSWTSGRTDNEQFF
cdr3_nt: TGTGCCAGCAGTTGGACTAGCGGGAGAACGGACAATGAGCAGTTCTTC

d_call: .
j_call: TRBJ1-4
cdr3_length: 13
clone_size: .
v_call: TRBV18
cdr3_aa: CASSRGSSEKLFF
cdr3_nt: TGTGCCAGCTCACGAGGGTCGTCCGAAAAACTGTTTTTT

d_call: .
j_call: TRBJ2-7
cdr3_length: 17
clone_size: .
v_call: TRBV23-1
cdr3_aa: CASSQSTGVPNTYEQYF
cdr3_nt: TGCGCCAGCAGTCAATCCACCGGGGTCCCTAATACCTACGAGCAGTACTTC

d_call: .
j_call: TRBJ2-3
cdr3_length: 17
clone_size: .
v_call: TRBV7-6
cdr3_aa: CASSLVAGNARTDTQYF
cdr3_nt: TGTGCCAGCAGCTTAGTTGCGGGGAACGCACGGACAGATACGCAGTATTTT

d_call: TRBD1
j_call: TRBJ2-2
cdr3_length: 15
clone_size: .
v_call: TRBV5-4
cdr3_aa: CASSLGTGSTGELFF
cdr3_nt: TGTGCCAGCAGCCTCGGGACAGGGAGCACCGGGGAGCTGTTTTTT

d_call: .
j_call: TRBJ2-1
cdr3_length: 13
clone_size: .
v_call: TRBV6-5
cdr3_aa: CASRALALGEQFF
cdr3_nt: TGTGCCAGCAGGGCACTAGCACTCGGCGAGCAGTTCTTC

d_call: TRBD2
j_call: TRBJ2-1
cdr3_length: 15
clone_size: .
v_call: TRBV4-3
cdr3_aa: CASRITSERWNEQFF
cdr3_nt: TGCGCCAGCAGAATTACTAGCGAGAGGTGGAATGAGCAGTTCTTC

d_call: .
j_call: TRBJ2-7
cdr3_length: 17
clone_size: .
v_call: TRBV5-5
cdr3_aa: CASSLAGSPSSSYEQYF
cdr3_nt: TGTGCCAGCAGCTTGGCCGGGAGCCCCTCAAGCTCCTACGAGCAGTACTTC

d_call: .
j_call: TRBJ1-5
cdr3_length: 14
clone_size: .
v_call: TRBV7-2
cdr3_aa: CASSSGLSGQPQHF
cdr3_nt: TGTGCCAGCAGCTCGGGACTTTCGGGACAGCCCCAGCATTTT

d_call: .
j_call: TRBJ1-5
cdr3_length: 14
clone_size: .
v_call: TRBV5-6
cdr3_aa: CASSKGQTNQPQHF
cdr3_nt: TGTGCCAGCAGCAAAGGACAGACCAATCAGCCCCAGCATTTT

d_call: .
j_call: TRBJ2-5
cdr3_length: 14
clone_size: .
v_call: TRBV5-1
cdr3_aa: CASSTTTGKETQYF
cdr3_nt: TGCGCCAGCAGCACCACCACAGGGAAAGAGACCCAGTACTTC

d_call: .
j_call: TRBJ2-7
cdr3_length: 12
clone_size: .
v_call: TRBV30
cdr3_aa: CAWSDAGPEQYF
cdr3_nt: TGTGCCTGGAGTGACGCAGGGCCCGAGCAGTACTTC

d_call: .
j_call: TRBJ2-7
cdr3_length: 14
clone_size: .
v_call: TRBV4-1
cdr3_aa: CASSQGAGPYEQYF
cdr3_nt: TGCGCCAGCAGCCAAGGAGCTGGGCCCTACGAGCAGTACTTC

d_call: TRBD2
j_call: TRBJ2-7
cdr3_length: 14
clone_size: .
v_call: TRBV27
cdr3_aa: CASSYTGTTDEQYF
cdr3_nt: TGTGCCAGCAGTTACACCGGGACTACGGACGAGCAGTACTTC

d_call: .
j_call: TRBJ1-1
cdr3_length: 17
clone_size: .
v_call: TRBV5-6
cdr3_aa: CASSSLVAIFMNTEAFF
cdr3_nt: TGTGCCAGCAGCTCCCTTGTCGCGATATTCATGAACACTGAAGCTTTCTTT

d_call: .
j_call: TRBJ2-7
cdr3_length: 14
clone_size: .
v_call: TRBV7-6
cdr3_aa: CASSSQGPPYEQYF
cdr3_nt: TGTGCCAGCAGCTCCCAGGGGCCCCCCTACGAGCAGTACTTC

d_call: .
j_call: TRBJ1-4
cdr3_length: 11
clone_size: .
v_call: TRBV6-6
cdr3_aa: CASSLGGDRFF
cdr3_nt: TGTGCCAGCAGCTTGGGGGGCGATCGGTTTTTT

d_call: .
j_call: TRBJ2-7
cdr3_length: 12
clone_size: .
v_call: TRBV19
cdr3_aa: CASSSRTTEQYF
cdr3_nt: TGTGCCAGTAGTAGCAGGACGACCGAGCAGTACTTC

d_call: .
j_call: TRBJ2-2
cdr3_length: 18
clone_size: .
v_call: TRBV4-3
cdr3_aa: CASSQAHMVGYDTGELFF
cdr3_nt: TGCGCCAGCAGCCAAGCTCATATGGTTGGCTATGACACCGGGGAGCTGTTTTTT

d_call: .
j_call: TRBJ2-1
cdr3_length: 13
clone_size: .
v_call: TRBV4-1
cdr3_aa: CASSQGRVREQFF
cdr3_nt: TGCGCCAGCAGCCAAGGACGTGTGCGGGAGCAGTTCTTC